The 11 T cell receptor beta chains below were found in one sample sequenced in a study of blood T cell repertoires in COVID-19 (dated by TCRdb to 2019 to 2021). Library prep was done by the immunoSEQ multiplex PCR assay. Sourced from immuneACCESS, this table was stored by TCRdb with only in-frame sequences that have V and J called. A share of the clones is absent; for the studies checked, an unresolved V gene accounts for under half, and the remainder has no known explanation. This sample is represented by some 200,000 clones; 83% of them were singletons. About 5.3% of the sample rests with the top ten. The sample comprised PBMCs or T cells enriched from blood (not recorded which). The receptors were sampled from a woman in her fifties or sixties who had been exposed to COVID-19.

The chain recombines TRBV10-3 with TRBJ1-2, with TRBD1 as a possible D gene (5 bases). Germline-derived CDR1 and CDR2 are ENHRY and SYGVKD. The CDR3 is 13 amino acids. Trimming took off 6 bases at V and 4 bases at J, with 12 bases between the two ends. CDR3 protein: CAISAGGGYGYTF. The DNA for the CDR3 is TGTGCCATCAGCGCCGGGGGGGGCTATGGCTACACCTTC.

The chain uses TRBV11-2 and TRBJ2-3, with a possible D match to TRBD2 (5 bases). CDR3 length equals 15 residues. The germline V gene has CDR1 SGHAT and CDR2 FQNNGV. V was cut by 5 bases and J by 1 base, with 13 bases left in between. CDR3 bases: TGTGCCAGCAGCCCTAGAAGGACTCGCACAGATACGCAGTATTTT. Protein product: CASSPRRTRTDTQYF. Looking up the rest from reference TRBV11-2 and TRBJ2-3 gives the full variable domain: EAGVAQSPRYKIIEKRQSVAFWCNPISGHATLYWYQQILGQGPKLLIQFQNNGVVDDSQLPKDRFSAERLKGVDSTLKIQPAKLEDSAVYLCASSPRRTRTDTQYFGPGTRLTVL.

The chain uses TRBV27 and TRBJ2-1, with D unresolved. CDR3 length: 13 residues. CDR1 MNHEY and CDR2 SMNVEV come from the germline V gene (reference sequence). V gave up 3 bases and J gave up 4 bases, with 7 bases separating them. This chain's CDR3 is CASSFSTYNEQFF. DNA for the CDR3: TGTGCCAGCAGTTTTTCGACTTACAATGAGCAGTTCTTC.

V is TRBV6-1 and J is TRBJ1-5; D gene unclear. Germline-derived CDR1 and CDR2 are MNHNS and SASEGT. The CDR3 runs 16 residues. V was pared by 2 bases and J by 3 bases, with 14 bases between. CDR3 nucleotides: TGTGCCAGCAGTGAACGTCCGTCCGGGGTCAATCAGCCCCAGCATTTT. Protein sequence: CASSERPSGVNQPQHF.

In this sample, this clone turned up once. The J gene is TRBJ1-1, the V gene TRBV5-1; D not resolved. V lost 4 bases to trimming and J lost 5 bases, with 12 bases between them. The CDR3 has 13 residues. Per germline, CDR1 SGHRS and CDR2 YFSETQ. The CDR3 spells CASSQADGTEAFF. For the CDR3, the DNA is TGCGCCAGCAGCCAAGCTGACGGGACTGAAGCTTTCTTT.

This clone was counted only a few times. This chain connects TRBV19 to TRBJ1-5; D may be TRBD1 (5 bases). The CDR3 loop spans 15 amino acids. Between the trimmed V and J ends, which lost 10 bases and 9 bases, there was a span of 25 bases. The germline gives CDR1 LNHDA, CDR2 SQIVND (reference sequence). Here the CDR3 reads CATSMKAGHHLPQHF. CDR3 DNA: TGTGCCACCTCTATGAAGGCTGGACATCACCTGCCCCAGCATTTT.

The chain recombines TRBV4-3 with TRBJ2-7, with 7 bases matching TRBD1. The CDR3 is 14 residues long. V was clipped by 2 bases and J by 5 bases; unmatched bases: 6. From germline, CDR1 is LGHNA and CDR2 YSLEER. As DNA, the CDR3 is TGCGCCAGCAGCCAACAGGACAGGATGAACGAGCAGTACTTC. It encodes CASSQQDRMNEQYF.

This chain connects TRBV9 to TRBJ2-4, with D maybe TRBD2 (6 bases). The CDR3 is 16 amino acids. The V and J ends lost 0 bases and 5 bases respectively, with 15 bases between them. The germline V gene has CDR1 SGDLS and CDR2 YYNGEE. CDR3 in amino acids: CASSVGWRDGENIQYF. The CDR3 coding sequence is TGTGCCAGCAGCGTAGGTTGGCGGGACGGAGAAAACATTCAGTACTTC. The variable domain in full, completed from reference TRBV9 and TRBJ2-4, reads DSGVTQTPKHLITATGQRVTLRCSPRSGDLSVYWYQQSLDQGLQFLIQYYNGEERAKGNILERFSAQQFPDLHSELNLSSLELGDSALYFCASSVGWRDGENIQYFGAGTRLSVL.

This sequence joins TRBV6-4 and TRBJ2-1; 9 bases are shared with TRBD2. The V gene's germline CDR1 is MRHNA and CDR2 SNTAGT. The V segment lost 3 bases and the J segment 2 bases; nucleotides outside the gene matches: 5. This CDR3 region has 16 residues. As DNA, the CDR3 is TGTGCCAGCAGTGAGGATAGCGGGGGACCCTACAATGAGCAGTTCTTC. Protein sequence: CASSEDSGGPYNEQFF.

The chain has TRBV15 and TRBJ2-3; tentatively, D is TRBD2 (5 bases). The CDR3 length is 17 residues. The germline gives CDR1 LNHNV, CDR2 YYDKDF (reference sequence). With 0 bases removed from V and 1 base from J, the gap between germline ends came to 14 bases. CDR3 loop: CATSRDLRPGGTDTQYF. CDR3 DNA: TGTGCCACCAGCAGAGATCTCAGGCCCGGGGGCACAGATACGCAGTATTTT. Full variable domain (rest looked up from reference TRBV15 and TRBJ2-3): DAMVIQNPRYQVTQFGKPVTLSCSQTLNHNVMYWYQQKSSQAPKLLFHYYDKDFNNEADTPDNFQSRRPNTSFCFLDIRSPGLGDTAMYLCATSRDLRPGGTDTQYFGPGTRLTVL.

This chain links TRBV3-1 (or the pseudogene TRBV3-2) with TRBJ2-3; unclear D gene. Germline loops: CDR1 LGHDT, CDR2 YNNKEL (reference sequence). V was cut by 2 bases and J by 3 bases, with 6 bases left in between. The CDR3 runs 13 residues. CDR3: CASSQSETDTQYF. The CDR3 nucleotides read TGTGCCAGCAGCCAAAGTGAGACAGATACGCAGTATTTT.